What follows are 13 T cell receptor beta chains derived from one specimen sequenced in a study of CD8+ T cells in alopecia areata. TCR sequencing used cDNA made by reverse transcription of extracted RNA. The method was immunoSEQ multiplex PCR; TCRdb's version includes in-frame clones alone and lacks a portion of them. This sample has 75,000 to 100,000 clones, with 41% found just once. Sequenced sample: CD4+ T cells sorted from blood. These receptors all stem from a human donor with alopecia areata.

In this sample, this clone turned up once. V gene TRBV4-1 combines with J gene TRBJ2-7; D gene ambiguous. V gave up 0 bases and J gave up 4 bases, with 16 bases separating them. The CDR3 contains 16 residues. Germline V CDR1 and CDR2: MGHRA, YSYEKL. The CDR3 DNA sequence: TGCGCCAGCAGCCAAGATTACCAGTCTCCGCGGTACGAGCAGTACTTC. Amino acid sequence: CASSQDYQSPRYEQYF.

The chain carries TRBV5-6 and TRBJ2-4, with D perhaps matching TRBD2 (5 bases). The CDR3 totals 17 residues. Germline V gene lookup returns CDR1 SGHDT and CDR2 YYEEEE. V was clipped by 4 bases and J by 0 bases, with 17 bases between them. The CDR3 sequence: CASSRSFGDLAKNIQYF. CDR3 nucleotides: TGTGCCAGCAGCCGGTCCTTCGGGGATCTAGCCAAAAACATTCAGTACTTC.

The V and J genes are TRBV7-9 and TRBJ2-5; D is undetermined. The V gene lost 2 bases and the J gene lost 5 bases, with 6 bases spanning the gap. Germline CDR1 SEHNR, CDR2 FQNEAQ (reference sequence). The CDR3 runs 12 residues. The CDR3 DNA follows: TGTGCCAGCAGCTTAATTGGGGAGACCCAGTACTTC. Protein: CASSLIGETQYF.

This clone has only a few counts. This chain connects TRBV19 to TRBJ2-5; possible D gene TRBD2, 6 bases. From germline, CDR1 is LNHDA and CDR2 SQIVND (reference sequence). Between the trimmed V and J ends, which lost 10 bases and 5 bases, there was a span of 14 bases. The CDR3 runs 12 residues. The CDR3 reads CATNVGGETQYF. The DNA for the CDR3 is TGTGCCACCAACGTCGGGGGTGAGACCCAGTACTTC. The complete variable domain, with remaining parts taken from reference TRBV19 and TRBJ2-5, reads DGGITQSPKYLFRKEGQNVTLSCEQNLNHDAMYWYRQDPGQGLRLIYYSQIVNDFQKGDIAEGYSVSREKKESFPLTVTSAQKNPTAFYLCATNVGGETQYFGPGTRLLVL.

The sample holds a few counts of this clone. The V gene is TRBV5-1, the J gene TRBJ2-5; D remains unclear. Trimming took 2 bases from V and 1 from J, leaving 12 bases between them. The CDR3 runs to 15 residues. CDR1 is SGHRS and CDR2 is YFSETQ in the germline V gene. The CDR3 nucleotides read TGCGCCAGCAGCTTAGACGTGCCCCCCCAAGAGACCCAGTACTTC. Amino acids: CASSLDVPPQETQYF. The full variable domain, completed using reference TRBV5-1 and TRBJ2-5, is KAGVTQTPRYLIKTRGQQVTLSCSPISGHRSVSWYQQTPGQGLQFLFEYFSETQRNKGNFPGRFSGRQFSNSRSEMNVSTLELGDSALYLCASSLDVPPQETQYFGPGTRLLVL.

This clone was detected a few times. The J gene is TRBJ2-1, the V gene TRBV30; weak D call: TRBD2 (6 bases). In germline, CDR1 is GTSNPN, CDR2 SVGIG (reference sequence). The V end was cut by 2 bases, the J end by 4 bases, with 12 bases between. This CDR3 comprises 14 residues. DNA for the CDR3: TGTGCCTGGAGTTGGGCGGGGCAGTACAATGAGCAGTTCTTC. Residues: CAWSWAGQYNEQFF.

This clone was counted between two and nine times. The gene calls are TRBV28 and TRBJ2-7; weak D call: TRBD1 (5 bases). V was trimmed by 6 bases and J by 6 bases, leaving 12 bases between them. The germline gives CDR1 MDHEN, CDR2 SYDVKM. There are 12 residues in the CDR3. CDR3 DNA: TGTGCCAGCAGCTTACAGGTAACCGAGCAGTACTTC. Residues: CASSLQVTEQYF.

The chain is built from TRBV7-3 and TRBJ2-5; the D call may be TRBD1 or TRBD2 (7 bases each). Trimming took off 4 bases at V and 5 bases at J, with 20 bases between the two ends. The germline gives CDR1 SGHTA, CDR2 FQGTGA. The CDR3 has 16 amino acids. In DNA, the CDR3 is TGTGCCAGCAGCTCGAAAACAGGGGAGGGATTGGAGACCCAGTACTTC. It specifies CASSSKTGEGLETQYF.

This chain's CDR3 is CASSGQGNYGYTF. The CDR3 bases are TGTGCCAGCAGTGGGCAGGGGAACTATGGCTACACCTTC. This chain uses TRBV25-1 with TRBJ1-2; D is perhaps TRBD1 (6 bases). The CDR3 totals 13 residues. V lost 4 bases and J 2 bases, leaving 8 bases between the germline ends. CDR1 and CDR2 (germline): MGHDK, SYGVNS.

This clone appeared a few times. The chain links TRBV30 to TRBJ2-1; D possibly corresponds to TRBD1 (6 bases). Germline values: CDR1 GTSNPN, CDR2 SVGIG (reference sequence). Trimming took 2 bases from V and 6 from J, leaving 8 bases between them. This CDR3 comprises 12 residues. The CDR3 bases are TGTGCCTGGAGTCGACAGGTCAATGAGCAGTTCTTC. It codes for CAWSRQVNEQFF. Combining the CDR3 with reference TRBV30 and TRBJ2-1 gives the whole variable domain SQTIHQWPATLVQPVGSPLSLECTVEGTSNPNLYWYRQAAGRGLQLLFYSVGIGQISSEVPQNLSASRPQDRQFILSSKKLLLSDSGFYLCAWSRQVNEQFFGPGTRLTVL.

The chain combines TRBV5-1 with TRBJ2-5; unclear D gene. Trimming took 1 base from V and 3 from J, leaving 7 bases between them. Germline CDR1 SGHRS, CDR2 YFSETQ. CDR3 size: 13 residues. The CDR3 spells CASSLTAEETQYF. CDR3 nucleotides: TGCGCCAGCAGCTTGACCGCGGAAGAGACCCAGTACTTC. The complete variable domain, with remaining parts taken from reference TRBV5-1 and TRBJ2-5, reads KAGVTQTPRYLIKTRGQQVTLSCSPISGHRSVSWYQQTPGQGLQFLFEYFSETQRNKGNFPGRFSGRQFSNSRSEMNVSTLELGDSALYLCASSLTAEETQYFGPGTRLLVL.

The chain couples TRBV5-6 to TRBJ2-7, with D unclear. The CDR3 loop spans 11 amino acids. Looked up from germline, CDR1 is SGHDT and CDR2 is YYEEEE. Trimming shortened V by 4 bases and J by 3 bases, and 5 bases separated the two germline ends. In nucleotides, the CDR3 is TGTGCCAGCAGCGCACTCTACGAGCAGTACTTC. It specifies CASSALYEQYF.

The J gene is TRBJ2-7, the V gene TRBV30; D unresolved. CDR1 GTSNPN and CDR2 SVGIG come from the germline V gene (reference sequence). This CDR3 region has 13 residues. The V end lost 3 bases, the J end lost 7 bases, and 16 bases lay between the germline ends. The CDR3 DNA sequence: TGTGCCTGGAGCGACATAGGGTTCTGGGAGCAGTACTTC. It yields the protein CAWSDIGFWEQYF.